The rows below give T cell receptor beta chains drawn from one sample of a study of T cells in localized non-small cell lung cancer. Sequencing was performed with immunoSEQ multiplex PCR; in TCRdb, only in-frame clones are kept and a portion is missing. Of 25,000 to 30,000 clones listed, approximately 83% were seen once; the top ten hold roughly 5.7%. The specimen was peripheral blood mononuclear cells, collected before any cancer treatment. Every receptor here comes from a man aged 40-75 years with stage III lung adenocarcinoma. Each CDR3 is given with its conserved first and last residue. D genes are given only for firm matches. Size is omitted from some rows. Given values are once, few, many or a class for expanded clones.

clone size	V gene	J gene	D gene	CDR3 protein	CDR3 DNA
.	TRBV18	TRBJ1-3	.	CASSPSGNTIYF	TGTGCCAGCTCGCCTTCTGGAAACACCATATATTTT
.	TRBV18	TRBJ1-5	.	CASSPKAGSNQPQHF	TGTGCCAGCTCACCGAAGGCCGGAAGCAATCAGCCCCAGCATTTT
once	TRBV7-9	TRBJ2-5	.	CASSAPAAGRETQYF	TGTGCCAGCAGCGCCCCGGCGGCAGGGCGAGAGACCCAGTACTTC
.	TRBV15	TRBJ2-5	TRBD1	CATSPDRALETQYF	TGTGCCACCAGCCCGGACAGGGCCCTAGAGACCCAGTACTTC
.	TRBV14	TRBJ2-1	.	CASSQAGRNNEQFF	TGTGCCAGCAGCCAAGCGGGGAGAAACAATGAGCAGTTCTTC
.	TRBV29-1	TRBJ1-6	.	CSVATGLLNSPLHF	TGCAGCGTTGCTACGGGACTTCTTAATTCACCCCTCCACTTT
.	TRBV4-2	TRBJ2-1	.	CASSQVTYNEQFF	TGTGCCAGCAGCCAAGTCACCTACAATGAGCAGTTCTTC
.	TRBV7-2	TRBJ1-4	TRBD1	CASSSGGRTNEKLFF	TGTGCCAGCAGCTCAGGGGGAAGAACTAATGAAAAACTGTTTTTT
few	TRBV11-3	TRBJ2-2	.	CASSLTEKGTGELFF	TGTGCCAGCAGCTTAACTGAGAAGGGGACCGGGGAGCTGTTTTTT
.	TRBV6-5	TRBJ2-5	TRBD2	CASRPGLVLKTQYF	TGTGCCAGCAGGCCGGGACTAGTTCTAAAGACCCAGTACTTC
.	TRBV5-1	TRBJ2-1	TRBD2	CASSLASAGGYEQFF	TGCGCCAGCAGCTTGGCCTCAGCGGGAGGGTATGAGCAGTTCTTC
.	TRBV19	TRBJ1-5	.	CASSSTGTPGPQHF	TGTGCCAGTAGTAGTACGGGGACCCCTGGGCCCCAGCATTTT
.	TRBV28	TRBJ1-2	.	CASSYKANYGYTF	TGTGCCAGCAGTTATAAGGCTAACTATGGCTACACCTTC
.	TRBV2	TRBJ2-1	TRBD2	CASSKRLAGDVEQFF	TGTGCCAGCAGTAAACGACTAGCGGGAGATGTTGAGCAGTTCTTC
.	TRBV30	TRBJ2-1	TRBD2	CAWTSGRADEQFF	TGTGCCTGGACTAGCGGGAGGGCCGATGAGCAGTTCTTC
.	TRBV5-8	TRBJ2-4	TRBD2	CASSISGTRNIQYF	TGTGCCAGCAGCATATCCGGGACTAGAAACATTCAGTACTTC
.	TRBV6-5	TRBJ2-2	.	CASSSGGALNTGELFF	TGTGCCAGCAGTTCTGGGGGGGCGTTGAACACCGGGGAGCTGTTTTTT
.	TRBV7-9	TRBJ1-2	.	CASSLQHGYTF	TGTGCCAGCAGCTTGCAACATGGCTACACCTTC
.	TRBV6-6	TRBJ2-7	TRBD1	CASKEGQGSYEQYF	TGTGCCAGCAAGGAGGGACAGGGCTCCTACGAGCAGTACTTC
.	TRBV27	TRBJ2-1	.	CASSFGGSSYNEQFF	TGTGCCAGCAGTTTCGGCGGTAGCTCCTACAATGAGCAGTTCTTC
.	TRBV10-1	TRBJ1-2	.	CASSESGQPYGYTF	TGCGCCAGCAGTGAGTCCGGACAGCCCTATGGCTACACCTTC
.	TRBV5-4	TRBJ2-5	.	CASSSGTSKETQYF	TGTGCCTCTTCTTCGGGGACCTCAAAGGAGACCCAGTACTTC
.	TRBV19	TRBJ2-1	TRBD1	CASSNPGQGRRTYNEQFF	TGTGCCAGTAGTAACCCGGGACAGGGGAGGAGAACCTACAATGAGCAGTTCTTC
few	TRBV5-4	TRBJ2-5	.	CASSLARGTQYF	TGTGCCAGCAGCTTGGCCAGAGGGACCCAGTACTTC
.	TRBV5-1	TRBJ2-7	.	CASSPNPGTQYEQYF	TGCGCCAGCAGCCCTAACCCCGGGACACAATACGAGCAGTACTTC
.	TRBV5-1	TRBJ1-2	TRBD1	CASSDSIRDSPNYGYTF	TGCGCCAGCAGCGATAGTATCCGGGACAGTCCTAACTATGGCTACACCTTC
.	TRBV7-2	TRBJ1-5	.	CASSLSAFGYPQHF	TGTGCCAGCAGCTTATCCGCCTTTGGCTACCCCCAGCATTTT